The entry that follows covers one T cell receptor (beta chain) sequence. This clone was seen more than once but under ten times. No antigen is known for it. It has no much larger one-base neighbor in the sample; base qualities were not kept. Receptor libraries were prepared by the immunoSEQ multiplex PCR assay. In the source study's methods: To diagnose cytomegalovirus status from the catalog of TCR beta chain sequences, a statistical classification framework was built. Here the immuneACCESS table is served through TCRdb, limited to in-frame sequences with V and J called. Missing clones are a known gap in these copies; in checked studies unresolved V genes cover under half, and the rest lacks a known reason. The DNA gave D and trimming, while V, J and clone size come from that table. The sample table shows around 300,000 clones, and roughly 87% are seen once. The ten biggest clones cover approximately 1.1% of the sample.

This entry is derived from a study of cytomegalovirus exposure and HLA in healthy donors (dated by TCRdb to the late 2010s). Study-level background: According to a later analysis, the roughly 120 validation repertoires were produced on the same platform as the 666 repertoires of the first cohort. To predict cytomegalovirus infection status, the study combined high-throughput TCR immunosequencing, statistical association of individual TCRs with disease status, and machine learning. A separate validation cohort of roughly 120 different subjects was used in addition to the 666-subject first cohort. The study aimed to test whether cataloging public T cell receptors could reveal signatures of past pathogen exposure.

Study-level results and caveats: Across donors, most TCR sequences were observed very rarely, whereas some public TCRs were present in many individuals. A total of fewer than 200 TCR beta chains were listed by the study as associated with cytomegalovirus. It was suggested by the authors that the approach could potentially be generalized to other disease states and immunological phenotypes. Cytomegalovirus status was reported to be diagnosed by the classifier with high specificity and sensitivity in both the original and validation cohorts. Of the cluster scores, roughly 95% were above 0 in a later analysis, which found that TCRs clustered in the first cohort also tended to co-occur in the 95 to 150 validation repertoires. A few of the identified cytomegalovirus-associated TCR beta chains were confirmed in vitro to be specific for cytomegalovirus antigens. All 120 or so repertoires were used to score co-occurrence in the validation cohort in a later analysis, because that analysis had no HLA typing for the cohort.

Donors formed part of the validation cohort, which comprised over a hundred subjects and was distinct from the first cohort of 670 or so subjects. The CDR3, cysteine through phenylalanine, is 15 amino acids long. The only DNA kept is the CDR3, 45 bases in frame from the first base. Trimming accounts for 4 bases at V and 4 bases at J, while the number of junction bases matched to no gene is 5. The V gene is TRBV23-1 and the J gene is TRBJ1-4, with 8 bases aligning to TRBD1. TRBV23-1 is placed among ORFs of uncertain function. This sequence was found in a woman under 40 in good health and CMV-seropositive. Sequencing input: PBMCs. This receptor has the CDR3 CASSLRGLYNEKLFF. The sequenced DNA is TGCGCCAGCAGTCTCAGGGGGCTTTATAATGAAAAACTGTTTTTT.